This passage covers 8 T cell receptor beta chains from one sample sequenced in a study of memory CD4+ T cells and cytomegalovirus serostatus. Single viable CD3+CD4+CD8-CD45RO+ cells were sorted as the memory CD4+ T cells. Profiling relied on immunoSEQ multiplex PCR, and the TCRdb table lists in-frame clones only, not all of them. The sample shows approximately 70,000 clones, 70% to 80% of them seen only once. The sequencing input was memory CD4+ T cells from blood. The receptors come from an adult in good health and CMV-seropositive.

The gene calls are TRBV5-5 and TRBJ1-2, with D tentatively TRBD1 (5 bases). Germline V gene data show CDR1 as SGHKS and CDR2 as YYEKEE (reference sequence). The CDR3 sequence is 15 residues long. Deletions cut 4 bases from V and 4 bases from J, with 17 bases between. The CDR3 loop reads CASSPAGTEGYGYTF. The CDR3 DNA reads as TGTGCCAGCAGCCCGGCCGGGACCGAGGGCTATGGCTACACCTTC.

The V gene is TRBV27, the J gene TRBJ2-2, with D hard to call. The ends were cut back, 6 bases at V and 6 bases at J, with 14 bases in the middle. CDR3 length: 14 amino acids. Per germline, CDR1 MNHEY and CDR2 SMNVEV (reference sequence). The CDR3 DNA reads TGTGCCAGCAGCCCAGGAGCGCTCGCCGGGGAGCTGTTTTTT. Its protein is CASSPGALAGELFF.

Only one count was recorded for this clone. The genes are TRBV10-1 and TRBJ2-7; a possible D gene is TRBD2 (6 bases). Germline assignment: CDR1 WNHNN and CDR2 SYGVQD (reference sequence). The CDR3 consists of 15 residues. The V end was cut by 3 bases, the J end by 3 bases, with 15 bases between. The CDR3 loop reads CASSDSGTGVYEQYF. As DNA, the CDR3 is TGCGCCAGCAGTGATAGTGGGACGGGGGTCTACGAGCAGTACTTC.

A note on this clone: Within the sample, other DNA sequences also encode this same CDR3. V usage is TRBV5-6 and J usage is TRBJ1-3; D is uncertain. This CDR3 is built from 14 residues. Deletions cut 2 bases from V and 1 base from J, with 7 bases between. Germline CDR1 SGHDT, CDR2 YYEEEE. In DNA form, the CDR3 reads TGTGCCAGCAGCTTTTCGGGGTCTGGAAACACCATATATTTT. Translated: CASSFSGSGNTIYF.

The rearrangement uses TRBV10-3 and TRBJ2-5, with D possibly TRBD2 on 5 matching bases. V was clipped by 0 bases and J by 4 bases, with 24 bases between them. The germline V gene encodes CDR1 ENHRY and CDR2 SYGVKD. The CDR3 runs to 19 residues. The CDR3 DNA is TGTGCCATCAGTGAGTCTACCGTCACTCTCCAGCCGGGATCAGAGACCCAGTACTTC. This translates into CAISESTVTLQPGSETQYF.

J is TRBJ2-5 and V is TRBV4-1, with 9 bases fitting TRBD2. The CDR3 is made up of 18 amino acids. V shed 4 bases, J shed 5 bases, and the junction held 17 bases outside the gene matches. Germline V CDR1 and CDR2: MGHRA, YSYEKL. Here the CDR3 reads CASSREGARGLAGETQYF. The CDR3 DNA reads TGCGCCAGCAGCCGAGAGGGGGCAAGGGGACTAGCTGGGGAGACCCAGTACTTC.

V and J are TRBV7-2 and TRBJ2-5; D is unclear. Germline V gene lookup returns CDR1 SGHTA and CDR2 FQGNSA. V was pared by 1 base and J by 5 bases, with 8 bases between. The CDR3 contains 13 residues. DNA of the CDR3: TGTGCCAGCAGCTTAGTCGAGGAGGAGACCCAGTACTTC. Residues: CASSLVEEETQYF.

V usage is TRBV6-5 and J usage is TRBJ1-2; TRBD1 matches at 10 bases. Germline-derived CDR1 and CDR2 are MNHEY and SVGAGI. The CDR3 runs 13 residues. The V and J ends lost 6 bases and 6 bases, in that order; junction bases with no gene match: 4. The CDR3 loop is CASRRGTGDGYTF. The DNA for the CDR3 is TGTGCCAGCAGGAGAGGGACAGGGGATGGCTACACCTTC.